Each of the 6 T cell receptor beta chains below was sequenced from the same sample in a study of blood T cell repertoires in COVID-19 (dated by TCRdb to the early 2020s). The library was generated by the immunoSEQ multiplex PCR assay. What TCRdb holds here is the immuneACCESS table cut down to in-frame rearrangements. Part of the clones is not present; checked against another copy, under half of the missing clones reflect an unresolved V gene, and the others are unexplained. The sample includes roughly 100,000 clones, with 70% to 90% observed a single time. The top ten clones comprise around 2% of the sample. Input material: peripheral blood. The receptor set was obtained from a middle-aged man with active COVID-19.

This rearrangement joins TRBV15 to TRBJ1-4; D gene unclear. This CDR3 contains 15 residues. Germline V gene sequence: CDR1 LNHNV, CDR2 YYDKDF (reference sequence). V shed 0 bases and J shed 4 bases, with 9 bases lying between them. CDR3 nucleotides: TGTGCCACCAGCAGAGAGCCAGGAAATAATGAAAAACTGTTTTTT. The encoded protein is CATSREPGNNEKLFF.

This clone showed up just once. The genes are TRBV29-1 and TRBJ2-2; 7 positions match TRBD1. Germline trimming cut 5 bases from V and 2 bases from J; bases unmatched to any gene: 5. This CDR3 has 14 residues. In germline, CDR1 is SQVTM, CDR2 ANQGSEA. In nucleotides, the CDR3 is TGCAGCGTTACCGGGACAGTAAACACCGGGGAGCTGTTTTTT. Translation: CSVTGTVNTGELFF.

The chain recombines TRBV6-5 with TRBJ1-3, with 8 positions matching TRBD1. Germline CDR1 MNHEY, CDR2 SVGAGI. The CDR3 runs 14 residues. After removal of 6 bases from V and 4 bases from J, the junction contained 5 bases not matched to a gene. The CDR3 loop reads CASSVQGGGNTIYF. CDR3 nucleotides: TGTGCCAGCAGCGTACAGGGGGGGGGAAACACCATATATTTT.

V gene TRBV7-6 combines with J gene TRBJ2-7, with 10 positions matching TRBD2. The CDR3 covers 17 residues. V was pared by 2 bases and J by 0 bases, with 7 bases of the junction left unmatched. Germline V lookup: CDR1 SGHVS, CDR2 FNYEAQ. The CDR3 DNA reads as TGTGCCAGCAGCTTATCCAGGACTAGCGGAGACTCCTACGAGCAGTACTTC. Translated: CASSLSRTSGDSYEQYF.

The CDR3 DNA reads TGTGCCTGGAGAAAGGGACTCCTGAACACTGAAGCTTTCTTT. It yields the protein CAWRKGLLNTEAFF. The V gene is TRBV30, the J gene TRBJ1-1; TRBD1 might be the D (5 bases). CDR1 and CDR2 (germline): GTSNPN, SVGIG (reference sequence). Trimming stripped 3 bases from V and 0 bases from J, with 11 bases between. CDR3 length: 14 amino acids. Using reference TRBV30 and TRBJ1-1 for the parts outside the CDR3, the full variable domain is SQTIHQWPATLVQPVGSPLSLECTVEGTSNPNLYWYRQAAGRGLQLLFYSVGIGQISSEVPQNLSASRPQDRQFILSSKKLLLSDSGFYLCAWRKGLLNTEAFFGQGTRLTVV.

The rearrangement uses TRBV2 and TRBJ1-3; weak D call: TRBD1 (5 bases). V lost 2 bases and J 0 bases, leaving 8 bases between the germline ends. Germline-derived CDR1 and CDR2 are SNHLY and FYNNEI. The CDR3 extends over 15 amino acids. CDR3: CASSEQGFSGNTIYF. DNA of the CDR3: TGTGCCAGCAGTGAACAGGGTTTCTCTGGAAACACCATATATTTT.